This is a list of T cell receptor beta chains from one sample in a study of OX40 agonist ivuxolimab in advanced cancers. The data were produced by immunoSEQ multiplex PCR, yet TCRdb's version contains in-frame clones alone and is incomplete. The sample has about 62,000 clones; nearly 95% are singletons. This material consisted of CD4+ or CD8+ T cells sorted from blood, taken in a trial of the OX40 agonist ivuxolimab. All receptors derive from an adult with an advanced solid tumor such as melanoma, head and neck, liver or kidney cancer. Both conserved end residues are part of each CDR3. D genes are given only for firm matches.

j_gene: TRBJ2-7; d_gene: -; v_gene: TRBV5-5; CDR3aa: CASSLLSYEQYF; CDR3nt: TGTGCCAGCAGCTTGCTCTCCTACGAGCAGTACTTC
j_gene: TRBJ1-2; d_gene: -; v_gene: TRBV12-2; CDR3aa: CASRLAKRGTWGNYGYTF; CDR3nt: TGTGCAAGTCGCTTAGCGAAGAGAGGGACGTGGGGAAACTATGGCTACACCTTC
j_gene: TRBJ2-4; d_gene: TRBD1; v_gene: TRBV18; CDR3aa: CASSSTQGDKNIQYF; CDR3nt: TGTGCCAGCTCTTCGACCCAGGGGGACAAAAACATTCAGTACTTC
j_gene: TRBJ1-1; d_gene: TRBD1; v_gene: TRBV11-2; CDR3aa: CASSRDRGDSTEAFF; CDR3nt: TGTGCCAGCAGTCGGGACAGGGGAGATAGTACTGAAGCTTTCTTT
j_gene: TRBJ1-2; d_gene: -; v_gene: TRBV7-9; CDR3aa: CASSLLSGDNVLYGYTF; CDR3nt: TGTGCCAGCAGCTTATTGTCAGGGGACAATGTCTTATATGGCTACACCTTC
j_gene: TRBJ2-3; d_gene: TRBD2; v_gene: TRBV6-5; CDR3aa: CASSYSEGRGVQYF; CDR3nt: TGTGCCAGCAGTTACTCGGAAGGGAGGGGAGTGCAGTATTTT
j_gene: TRBJ2-3; d_gene: TRBD2; v_gene: TRBV29-1; CDR3aa: CSVVWQGGGDTQYF; CDR3nt: TGCAGCGTTGTTTGGCAGGGCGGGGGAGATACGCAGTATTTT
j_gene: TRBJ2-7; d_gene: TRBD1; v_gene: TRBV19; CDR3aa: CASTIRGTGDYEQYF; CDR3nt: TGTGCCAGTACCATCAGGGGGACAGGGGACTACGAGCAGTACTTC
j_gene: TRBJ2-1; d_gene: -; v_gene: TRBV10-2; CDR3aa: CASSHGTGDYNEQFF; CDR3nt: TGCGCCAGCAGCCACGGGACTGGGGATTACAATGAGCAGTTCTTC
j_gene: TRBJ2-7; d_gene: -; v_gene: TRBV7-9; CDR3aa: CASSLALEGGYEQYF; CDR3nt: TGTGCCAGCAGCTTAGCCCTCGAAGGCGGCTACGAGCAGTACTTC
j_gene: TRBJ1-1; d_gene: TRBD1; v_gene: TRBV28; CDR3aa: CASSLGQGGYTEAFF; CDR3nt: TGTGCCAGCAGCCTAGGACAGGGAGGTTACACTGAAGCTTTCTTT
j_gene: TRBJ2-6; d_gene: -; v_gene: TRBV6-5; CDR3aa: CASRKTGANVLTF; CDR3nt: TGTGCCAGCAGAAAAACTGGGGCCAACGTCCTGACTTTC
j_gene: TRBJ2-7; d_gene: TRBD2; v_gene: TRBV2; CDR3aa: CVTGRGGPYEQYF; CDR3nt: TGTGTCACCGGGAGGGGGGGCCCCTACGAGCAGTACTTC
j_gene: TRBJ1-1; d_gene: -; v_gene: TRBV13; CDR3aa: CASSLGDMNTEAFF; CDR3nt: TGTGCCAGCAGCTTGGGAGACATGAACACTGAAGCTTTCTTT
j_gene: TRBJ2-1; d_gene: TRBD1; v_gene: TRBV27; CDR3aa: CASSLQGDYNEQFF; CDR3nt: TGTGCCAGCAGTTTGCAGGGGGACTACAATGAGCAGTTCTTC
j_gene: TRBJ2-7; d_gene: -; v_gene: TRBV15; CDR3aa: CATSIGSGEQYF; CDR3nt: TGTGCCACCAGCATCGGATCTGGCGAGCAGTACTTC
j_gene: TRBJ1-1; d_gene: -; v_gene: TRBV10-2; CDR3aa: CASRDSEAFF; CDR3nt: TGCGCCAGCAGGGACAGTGAAGCTTTCTTT
j_gene: TRBJ1-4; d_gene: -; v_gene: TRBV7-6; CDR3aa: CASKMGSNNEKLFF; CDR3nt: TGTGCCAGCAAGATGGGCAGTAATAATGAAAAACTGTTTTTT
j_gene: TRBJ2-7; d_gene: TRBD1; v_gene: TRBV4-1; CDR3aa: CASSQLQTGDDYEQYF; CDR3nt: TGCGCCAGCAGCCAACTCCAGACAGGGGATGACTACGAGCAGTACTTC
j_gene: TRBJ2-7; d_gene: TRBD1; v_gene: TRBV30; CDR3aa: CAWLVTGGYEQYF; CDR3nt: TGTGCCTGGCTTGTGACAGGGGGTTACGAGCAGTACTTC
j_gene: TRBJ2-1; d_gene: TRBD2; v_gene: TRBV4-1; CDR3aa: CASSQDPPGLAYNEQFF; CDR3nt: TGCGCCAGCAGCCAAGATCCTCCCGGACTAGCGTACAATGAGCAGTTCTTC
j_gene: TRBJ1-2; d_gene: -; v_gene: TRBV4-1; CDR3aa: CASSQDPGSYGYTF; CDR3nt: TGCGCCAGCAGCCAAGATCCCGGGTCCTATGGCTACACCTTC
j_gene: TRBJ1-3; d_gene: TRBD1; v_gene: TRBV6-6; CDR3aa: CASTWTGTYTIYF; CDR3nt: TGTGCCAGCACGTGGACAGGGACGTACACCATATATTTT
j_gene: TRBJ2-5; d_gene: -; v_gene: TRBV6-5; CDR3aa: CASSYSTQQETQYF; CDR3nt: TGTGCCAGCAGTTACTCGACCCAGCAAGAGACCCAGTACTTC
j_gene: TRBJ2-7; d_gene: TRBD2; v_gene: TRBV6-1; CDR3aa: CASSELSGGYEQYF; CDR3nt: TGTGCCAGCAGTGAATTATCGGGGGGCTACGAGCAGTACTTC